The clone carrying this T cell receptor beta chain appeared a few times. The target antigen is unknown. Germline assignment: CDR1 MNHEY and CDR2 SMNVEV (reference sequence). The CDR3 is 11 amino acids. The V end lost 4 bases, the J end lost 7 bases, and 7 bases lay between the germline ends. A TCRbeta library incorporating unique molecular identifiers was prepared. Via MiXCR, TCRdb re-called the PCR reads, giving one row per CDR3 protein. The table lists about 1,000,000 distinct CDR3 sequences, about 29% of them singletons. This sample was included in a study of T-cell reconstitution after alpha-beta-depleted transplantation in children. Notes on the study in general: For some patients, TCRbeta diversity was high at day 60 because of recipient T cells and thymic progenitors that survived. At the one-year point after transplant, T-cell counts and TCRbeta diversity were found to come mostly from T cells that had been newly produced. Expanded graft clones numbering several hundred reportedly gave rise to alpha-beta T cells about two months after transplant.

The receptor was derived from a boy younger than two who had a stem cell transplant for SCID, so the T cells may come from the graft donor. Sequenced here: PBMCs, mostly from graft donor cells, sampled 360 days after TCRalphabeta/CD19-depleted stem cell transplant. This chain connects TRBV27 to TRBJ1-1, with unresolved D. This chain's CDR3 is CASSSSGEAFF. In DNA form, the CDR3 reads TGTGCCAGCAGTTCATCCGGTGAAGCTTTCTTT.